This T cell receptor beta chain was documented in a study of cytomegalovirus exposure and HLA in healthy donors (dated by TCRdb to about 2017). About the investigation overall: In an earlier analysis of 450 to 750 of the donors, around 290 Gb of sequence data and approximately 120 million unique TCR beta sequences from about 190 million T cells were reported. On average, about 200,000 unique TCR beta nucleotide sequences were sequenced per donor among some 430 genotyped donors of the cohort, with roughly 18% of those sequences being non-productive. A later genetic analysis took genome-wide SNP genotypes for about three fifths of the 666 donors and used that subset as a discovery cohort. The study aimed to test whether signatures of past pathogen exposure could be identified by cataloging public T cell receptors. A few DR-DQ haplotypes were treated as single units for association and clustering because of strong linkage in the cohort. Donor age, sex, ethnicity and CMV serostatus were compiled together with the repertoire data. A separate validation cohort of about 110 different subjects was used in addition to the approximately 700-subject first cohort. An earlier analysis of some 500 of the donors used high-throughput TCR beta sequencing to judge whether each TCR beta V gene segment behaved as functional or pseudogenic. The number of donors typed differed by locus, with roughly 620-640 for A, B, C, DRB1 and DQB1, 522 for DQA1, approximately 580 for DPA1, and approximately 470 for DPB1. To predict cytomegalovirus infection status, the study brought together high-throughput TCR immunosequencing, statistical association of individual TCRs with disease status, and machine learning. Of the approximately 400 genotyped donors, 70% to 90% were placed in the genetic ancestry cluster associated with self-reported Caucasian donors. All discovery cohort repertoires had been generated using a single sequencing platform. To study patterns of TCR occurrence, a later analysis re-analyzed previously published TCR beta repertoires from 600 to 750 donors and added high-resolution HLA genotyping. The later analysis used no new phenotypic data to find candidate immune exposures, relying instead on TCR beta sequences and their occurrence across donors. An early release that covered several hundred HLA-typed donors contained around 330 gigabases of sequencing data and 85 million to 100 million unique TCR sequences. Both class I and class II loci were covered by HLA typing, at four-digit resolution. Using immunosequencing, the study profiled T cell repertoires from about 650 subjects and related those repertoires to cytomegalovirus serostatus. Points the paper makes about the study in general: Sequencing depth was assumed to be roughly uniform across donors in the presence/absence analyses, though that assumption may not hold. A total of 150 to 200 TCR beta chains were listed by the study as associated with cytomegalovirus. In vitro tests confirmed that a few of the cytomegalovirus-associated TCR beta chains recognize cytomegalovirus antigens. In a later genetic analysis, a missense DCLRE1C variant was associated with V-gene and J-gene trimming of TCR beta chains, and the association was replicated in an independent cohort. While some public TCRs were present in many individuals, most TCR sequences turned up only very rarely across donors. In this cohort, only TCR beta chains were sequenced, and detectable features were limited by the absence of alpha or paired-chain data. A later analysis found that most CMV-associated TCR beta chains appeared HLA-restricted, with HLA associations seemingly driven largely by CMV exposure. An earlier analysis of approximately 540 of the donors showed that most TCR beta V segments appeared in productive rearrangements either about 87% or about 30% of the time, which broadly matched IMGT annotations. In a later genetic analysis, fewer N-insertions in productive TCRs were reported among donors in an Asian-associated ancestry cluster than the approximately 670-donor mean. Because HLA typing was missing for some donors at each locus, association tests included only the typed subset. A cluster of highly shared sequence variants was judged likely to be a technical artifact of the sequencing pipeline. In a later analysis, the rate of TCR association differed among HLA loci, with DRB1 alleles having the most associated TCRs and HLA-C alleles having the fewest. Immune exposure information for the cohort was limited to CMV serostatus. At a false discovery rate of 0.05, a later analysis linked roughly 17,000 TCR beta sequences to specific HLA alleles. Linkage disequilibrium might explain the correlated functional status among segregating V segments, but an unknown experimental factor could not be ruled out. Because counts were too low, seventeen rarely observed V segments, including chromosome 9 orphons, were left out of the earlier analysis of some 640 of the donors. It was suggested by the authors that the approach could potentially be generalized to other disease states and immunological phenotypes. A further reported finding was that TCR beta sequences accurately predicted the HLA-A and HLA-B alleles for most subjects in the first cohort. Strong co-occurrence of HLA alleles, especially DR and DQ, made assigning TCR associations to individual alleles difficult. In a later analysis, HLA-associated TCR beta chains were found to be more clonally expanded and to have lower generation probabilities than equally common non-associated chains. According to a later analysis, parvovirus B19, influenza, CMV and Epstein-Barr virus appeared linked to several top co-occurrence clusters. The classifier was reported to diagnose cytomegalovirus status with high specificity and sensitivity in both the original and validation cohorts.

A remark on this clone: The target of this receptor is not known. No base quality information exists; no much larger clone differs at one position.

The cohort comprised more than 550 healthy bone marrow donors. At the time of sampling, every cohort member was nominally healthy, though immune exposures that went unrecorded were likely present. The donor was CMV seronegative and belonged to the group of around 350 seronegative cohort members. Every donor gave a peripheral blood sample, and the peripheral blood mononuclear cells from that sample were used for TCR beta sequencing. Genomic DNA was extracted from the blood cell samples with the Qiagen DNeasy Blood Extraction Kit. The receptor library was made with the immunoSEQ multiplex PCR assay. A mixture of 60 forward primers for TCR Vbeta segments and 13 reverse primers for TCR Jbeta segments was used in the multiplex PCR. Amplification of the CDR3 region of rearranged TCR beta genes was performed with a multiplex PCR assay on genomic DNA. Amplified TCR beta libraries were sequenced as 87-base-pair reads on the Illumina HiSeq System. As for the authors' bioinformatics: In a later analysis, tens of millions of unique TCR beta chains were counted across the roughly 700 repertoires, and roughly 10 million of these chains were shared by at least two donors. To remove PCR and sequencing errors, raw reads were error-corrected and collapsed into unique sequences using a nearest-neighbor algorithm that merged closely related sequences. V, D and J gene segments were assigned by aligning CDR3 sequences to IMGT reference sequences. For a sequence to be retained, at least a six-nucleotide match to both a V gene segment and a J gene segment was required. Rearrangements were classified as productive when the CDR3 lacked stop codons and remained in frame with V and J, and all other rearrangements were classified as non-productive. Following IMGT convention, CDR3 was defined as the stretch from the second conserved V-encoded cysteine to the conserved J-encoded phenylalanine. Sequences without an unambiguous match to a single V gene segment were excluded from the earlier analysis of 500 to 700 of the donors. In an earlier analysis of a few hundred of the donors, V segments were called functional above 56.7% productive rearrangements and were called segregating when the between-donor standard deviation exceeded 5%. A statistical classification framework was developed to diagnose cytomegalovirus status using the catalog of TCR beta chain sequences. In a later analysis, TCR nucleotide sequences were compared against IMGT/GENE-DB human TR gene sequences so that V and J genes could be assigned. The TCRdist pipeline was used in a later analysis to assign CDR3 sequences and most-parsimonious VDJ recombination scenarios. In a later analysis, each TCR beta chain was defined by its CDR3 amino acid sequence together with its V-gene family, and reads lacking a unique V-gene family were excluded. As a way to deal with suspected cross-contamination and a sequencing artifact, a later analysis dropped nearly 600 nucleotide sequences that were highly shared and had low generation probability. In a later analysis, a clonal expansion index for each public chain was calculated from normalized within-repertoire ranks of inferred template counts. In a later analysis, generation probabilities were computed with a VDJ recombination model fitted to out-of-frame rearrangements, and the resulting probabilities were checked against IGoR. A later analysis scored TCR-TCR, TCR-HLA and TCR-CMV co-occurrence with hypergeometric tests, applying a repertoire-size bias correction to TCR pairs. A later analysis estimated false discovery rates by permuting HLA or CMV assignments 20 times. A later analysis grouped co-occurring TCRs with DBSCAN, adding TCRdist sequence similarity when clustering within HLA-allele-positive subsets. Repertoires with fewer than 30,000 or more than 120,000 public chains were left out of co-occurrence clustering, as were about five repertoires with anomalous nucleotide sharing. Held by TCRdb, this immuneACCESS table contains in-frame sequences only and omits some clones. Under half of the omission traces to an unresolved V gene where checked; the cause of the rest is unknown. That table gives V, J and clone size, and the DNA gave D and trimming. This sample is represented by about 120,000 clones; about 69% of them were singletons. The top ten hold 1.6% of the sample.

This clonotype originated in a woman younger than 30 in good health and CMV-seronegative. Sample: PBMCs.

The CDR3 loop reads CASSLRTARANYGYTF. The DNA reads as follows: TGTGCCAGCAGCTTACGGACAGCGAGAGCTAACTATGGCTACACCTTC. Recombination connected TRBV5-6 to TRBJ1-2; TRBD1 is a weak D gene call, 6 bases matching. From a lookup of the germline V gene, CDR1 and CDR2 are SGHDT and YYEEEE. The CDR3 has 16 amino acids, counting the end cysteine and phenylalanine. Only the CDR3 part of the read is kept: 48 bases, read in frame from the first base. Relative to germline, V is 2 bases shorter and J is 0 bases shorter, with 14 bases between their ends.